This is a list of T cell receptor beta chains from one sample in a study of vaccination and CD4 T cells after COVID-19. No cognate antigen is known for these TCRs. One entry per CDR3 protein results from TCRdb running MiXCR on the PCR reads. The data show approximately 14,000 distinct CDR3 sequences, roughly 30% seen once. Sequencing was carried out using CD4+ T cells from blood, cultured in vitro. The receptors stem from a human donor who had recovered from COVID-19. CDR3s include the opening cysteine and the closing phenylalanine or tryptophan. The order of the fields is V gene, D gene, clone size, J gene, CDR3 protein, CDR3 DNA. D genes are given only for firm matches. The size field is filled for only some rows; it gives once, few, many or a size class.

TRBV7-9	NA	few	TRBJ1-4	CASSFGGVYGRREKLFF	TGTGCCAGCAGCTTTGGGGGGGTGTATGGGCGGCGCGAAAAACTGTTTTTT
TRBV4-3	NA	few	TRBJ1-2	CASSQAFGGAYYGYTF	TGCGCCAGCAGCCAAGCTTTCGGAGGAGCGTACTATGGCTACACCTTC
TRBV5-1	NA	NA	TRBJ1-2	CASSSGPTGPYGYTF	TGCGCCAGCAGCTCAGGACCGACGGGACCCTATGGCTACACCTTC
TRBV12-3/TRBV12-4	NA	once	TRBJ2-2	CASSLSLSPWGELFF	TGTGCCAGCAGTTTAAGTCTCTCACCTTGGGGGGAGCTGTTTTTT
TRBV11-2	NA	NA	TRBJ2-5	CASSLAGRLRETQYF	TGTGCCAGCAGCTTAGCAGGGAGGTTGAGAGAGACCCAGTACTTC
TRBV12-3/TRBV12-4	NA	few	TRBJ1-1	CACHRVRNTEAFF	TGTGCCTGCCACAGGGTCCGGAACACTGAAGCTTTCTTT
TRBV10-3	NA	once	TRBJ1-1	CAISESGPNTEAFF	TGTGCCATCAGTGAGTCCGGACCTAACACTGAAGCTTTCTTT
TRBV7-9	NA	NA	TRBJ1-2	CASSLDWVAYGYTF	TGTGCCAGCAGCTTAGATTGGGTAGCCTATGGCTACACCTTC
TRBV5-6	NA	NA	TRBJ1-2	CASSPTGLGGYTF	TGTGCCAGCAGCCCGACAGGTCTCGGTGGCTACACCTTC
TRBV2	TRBD2	NA	TRBJ2-1	CASRSSGGAGEQFF	TGTGCCAGCAGGAGTAGCGGGGGGGCGGGTGAGCAGTTCTTC
TRBV11-2	NA	NA	TRBJ1-6	CASSLGGGGTLVGSLHF	TGTGCCAGCAGCTTGGGGGGGGGTGGAACCCTGGTCGGATCCCTCCACTTT
TRBV12-5	NA	few	TRBJ1-2	CASGSSGTGGYTF	TGTGCTAGTGGTTCCTCCGGGACGGGTGGCTACACCTTC
TRBV11-2	TRBD1	NA	TRBJ1-2	CASSLSVSGGAKDYTF	TGTGCCAGCAGCTTATCGGTATCAGGGGGCGCGAAGGACTACACCTTC
TRBV5-1	NA	NA	TRBJ2-6	CASSPRQTSGANVLTF	TGCGCCAGCAGCCCCCGACAGACCTCTGGGGCCAACGTCCTGACTTTC
TRBV7-7	TRBD2	NA	TRBJ2-5	CASSLDRLTSAETQYF	TGTGCCAGCAGCTTAGACAGGCTAACTAGCGCTGAGACCCAGTACTTC
TRBV2	NA	few	TRBJ1-5	CASTISRGTSGTPPQHF	TGTGCCAGCACCATCAGTCGGGGGACTTCCGGAACTCCGCCCCAGCATTTT
TRBV28	NA	NA	TRBJ2-5	CASAFKGETTQETQYF	TGTGCCAGCGCCTTTAAGGGGGAGACAACGCAAGAGACCCAGTACTTC
TRBV5-1	TRBD1	NA	TRBJ1-5	CASSTQTGGGQPQHF	TGCGCCAGCAGCACACAGACAGGGGGAGGTCAGCCCCAGCATTTT
TRBV2	NA	few	TRBJ2-7	CASSPDLSYEQYF	TGTGCCAGCAGCCCCGACCTTTCCTACGAGCAGTACTTC
TRBV24-1	TRBD1	few	TRBJ1-5	CATSDLGGTGWCQPQHF	TGTGCCACCAGTGATTTAGGCGGGACAGGGTGGTGTCAGCCCCAGCATTTT
TRBV27	TRBD1	few	TRBJ1-1	CASVGGVNTEAFF	TGTGCCAGTGTAGGGGGCGTGAACACTGAAGCTTTCTTT
TRBV4-3	NA	few	TRBJ2-2	CASSPYGTGELFF	TGCGCCAGCAGCCCGTATGGCACCGGGGAGCTGTTTTTT
TRBV5-1	NA	NA	TRBJ1-1	CASSLEVLPNTEAFF	TGCGCCAGCAGCTTGGAGGTACTCCCGAACACTGAAGCTTTCTTT
TRBV6-5	NA	few	TRBJ1-1	CASSYSQGRSDAVAFF	TGTGCCAGCAGTTACTCGCAGGGTAGATCTGACGCTGTGGCTTTCTTT
TRBV5-1	TRBD2	NA	TRBJ2-1	CASSLRLAGGPGDEQFF	TGCGCCAGCAGCTTACGACTAGCGGGGGGGCCAGGCGATGAGCAGTTCTTC
TRBV5-1	TRBD1	NA	TRBJ2-7	CASSLETGGMYEQYF	TGCGCCAGCAGCTTGGAGACAGGGGGTATGTACGAGCAGTACTTC
TRBV4-1	NA	few	TRBJ1-5	CASSQDLVGVGEGNQPQHF	TGCGCCAGCAGCCAAGATCTTGTAGGGGTAGGGGAGGGCAATCAGCCCCAGCATTTT